A single sample is the source of the 17 T cell receptor beta chains below, sequenced in a study of T cells after yellow fever vaccination. TCRdb reprocessed the 5' RACE reads via MiXCR and lists one record per CDR3 protein. This sample has about 340,000 distinct CDR3 sequences; about 8.7% occur once, and the top ten carry more than 15%. The sample in question was PBMCs, obtained on the day of the first yellow fever vaccination. These TCRs come from a man aged 18-30 years who received the YFV17D yellow fever vaccine.

This clonotype was seen a handful of times. The chain is built from TRBV18 and TRBJ1-1; no clear D. V was cut by 4 bases and J by 7 bases, with 10 bases left in between. CDR1 KGHSH and CDR2 LQKENI come from the germline V gene. The CDR3 runs 12 residues. The CDR3: CASSLDWYEAFF. The CDR3 DNA reads TGTGCCAGCTCACTAGACTGGTATGAAGCTTTCTTT.

This clonotype has at least ten counts. The V call is TRBV19, the J call TRBJ2-5, with D perhaps TRBD1 (6 bases). Per germline, CDR1 LNHDA and CDR2 SQIVND (reference sequence). CDR3 length: 14 amino acids. The V and J ends lost 10 bases and 6 bases respectively, with 21 bases between them. CDR3 region: CANWGKQGRKTQYF. CDR3 nucleotide sequence: TGTGCCAACTGGGGAAAACAGGGTAGGAAGACCCAGTACTTC. The full variable domain, in which reference TRBV19 and TRBJ2-5 provide the parts outside the CDR3, is DGGITQSPKYLFRKEGQNVTLSCEQNLNHDAMYWYRQDPGQGLRLIYYSQIVNDFQKGDIAEGYSVSREKKESFPLTVTSAQKNPTAFYLCANWGKQGRKTQYFGPGTRLLVL.

This clonotype came up many times. This rearrangement joins TRBV2 to TRBJ2-3, with TRBD1 identical over 9 bases. CDR1 SNHLY and CDR2 FYNNEI come from the germline V gene. The CDR3 loop spans 15 amino acids. V gave up 6 bases and J gave up 3 bases; unmatched junction bases: 7. CDR3: CASRAQGAGTDTQYF. CDR3 in DNA: TGTGCCAGCAGAGCACAGGGGGCAGGGACAGATACGCAGTATTTT.

This clonotype turned up a few times. This rearrangement joins TRBV9 to TRBJ2-1; 11 bases map to TRBD2. V lost 4 bases and J lost 5; bases outside the gene matches: 11. Germline V gene lookup returns CDR1 SGDLS and CDR2 YYNGEE. The CDR3 covers 17 residues. CDR3 sequence (DNA): TGTGCCAGCAGCCTGAACCCTAGCGGGGGGATCGACAATGAGCAGTTCTTC. Encoded protein: CASSLNPSGGIDNEQFF.

This sequence joins TRBV18 and TRBJ2-5; TRBD1 aligns across 7 bases. With V trimmed by 3 bases and J by 3 bases, 7 bases remained unmatched. CDR3 length equals 15 residues. CDR1 is KGHSH and CDR2 is LQKENI in the germline V gene. The CDR3 sequence: CASSPSWGTEETQYF. In nucleotides, the CDR3 is TGTGCCAGCTCACCTTCCTGGGGGACAGAAGAGACCCAGTACTTC.

The chain is built from TRBV20-1 and TRBJ1-2; no definite D call. CDR1 is DFQATT and CDR2 is SNEGSKA in the germline V gene (reference sequence). Deletions cut 6 bases from V and 3 bases from J, with 11 bases between. The CDR3 sequence is 12 residues long. The CDR3 DNA sequence: TGCAGTGCCAGCGGGGAGTACTATGGCTACACCTTC. This codes for CSASGEYYGYTF.

This clonotype was detected a few times. V gene TRBV28 combines with J gene TRBJ1-4; D is undetermined. Trimming shortened V by 3 bases and J by 4 bases, and 9 bases separated the two germline ends. CDR1 and CDR2 (germline): MDHEN, SYDVKM. This CDR3 has 14 residues. The CDR3: CASSFSANNEKLFF. CDR3 coding DNA: TGTGCCAGCAGTTTCAGTGCTAATAATGAAAAACTGTTTTTT.

In this sample, this clonotype turned up a few times. Here the CDR3 reads CASSRGDRDTEAFF. The DNA of the CDR3 is TGTGCCAGCAGCCGGGGGGACAGGGACACTGAAGCTTTCTTT. The V call is TRBV7-2, the J call TRBJ1-1, with 9 bases fitting TRBD1. V gave up 5 bases and J gave up 3 bases; unmatched junction bases: 4. In germline, CDR1 is SGHTA, CDR2 FQGNSA. This CDR3 is built from 14 residues.

The CDR3 DNA reads as TGTGCCAGCAGCTCGGATTATGGCTACACCTTC. Protein: CASSSDYGYTF. The gene calls are TRBV5-4 and TRBJ1-2; D uncertain. V lost 3 bases and J lost 5, with 5 bases in between. The CDR3 is 11 amino acids. Germline CDR1 SGHNT, CDR2 YYREEE (reference sequence).

This chain uses TRBV5-6 with TRBJ2-3, with D maybe TRBD1 (5 bases). Germline V gene sequence: CDR1 SGHDT, CDR2 YYEEEE. V lost 4 bases and J 0 bases, leaving 15 bases between the germline ends. The CDR3 consists of 16 residues. The CDR3 region has the DNA TGTGCCAGCAGCCCACAGGAGTTGGGTAGCACAGATACGCAGTATTTT. It yields the protein CASSPQELGSTDTQYF.

The chain links TRBV5-1 to TRBJ2-3, with D uncertain. Germline V CDR1 and CDR2: SGHRS, YFSETQ. Trimming cost V 0 bases and J 2 bases, with 10 bases left between them. This CDR3 is built from 15 residues. CDR3 sequence reads: CASSLGNSPTDTQYF. CDR3 nucleotide sequence: TGCGCCAGCAGCTTGGGTAACAGCCCCACAGATACGCAGTATTTT.

The rearrangement uses TRBV4-1 and TRBJ2-7; TRBD2 might be the D (6 bases). V lost 1 base to trimming and J lost 0 bases, with 7 bases between them. The CDR3 length is 14 residues. Looked up from germline, CDR1 is MGHRA and CDR2 is YSYEKL. CDR3 in amino acids: CASSQVGSSYEQYV. The CDR3 coding sequence is TGCGCCAGCAGCCAAGTCGGGAGCTCCTACGAGCAGTACGTC.

This chain joins TRBV19 and TRBJ1-4, with D perhaps matching TRBD1 (6 bases). The CDR3 sequence is 16 residues long. Germline assignment: CDR1 LNHDA and CDR2 SQIVND (reference sequence). Trimming pared 7 bases from V and 2 bases from J, leaving 17 bases between. The CDR3 loop is CASTNRARGTNEKLFF. The CDR3 DNA is TGTGCCAGTACAAACAGGGCGAGAGGGACTAATGAAAAACTGTTTTTT.

The chain recombines TRBV19 with TRBJ2-2; D call uncertain. The V gene lost 5 bases and the J gene lost 8 bases, with 9 bases spanning the gap. Germline loops: CDR1 LNHDA, CDR2 SQIVND (reference sequence). The CDR3 has 12 residues. CDR3 sequence reads: CASSPRRGELFF. The CDR3 bases are TGTGCCAGTAGTCCCCGCCGGGGGGAGCTGTTTTTT.

This chain links TRBV20-1 with TRBJ1-6; TRBD1 matches 7 bases. The CDR3 length is 14 residues. After removal of 6 bases from V and 6 bases from J, the junction contained 8 bases not matched to a gene. CDR1 DFQATT and CDR2 SNEGSKA come from the germline V gene (reference sequence). The CDR3 protein is CSARRGASNSPLHF. The DNA for the CDR3 is TGCAGTGCACGCAGGGGGGCAAGTAATTCACCCCTCCACTTT.

This sequence joins TRBV6-1 and TRBJ2-5, with 7 nucleotides matching TRBD2. Germline V gene sequence: CDR1 MNHNS, CDR2 SASEGT. Unmatched junction bases numbered 9, after V lost 6 bases and J lost 5 bases. CDR3 length: 14 amino acids. The CDR3 DNA follows: TGTGCCAGCAGCTCAGCGGGGCTTGGGGAGACCCAGTACTTC. Translating gives CASSSAGLGETQYF.

In its sample, this clonotype was seen many times. This chain links TRBV5-1 with TRBJ2-7; no firm D call. This CDR3 has 14 residues. CDR1 SGHRS and CDR2 YFSETQ come from the germline V gene. The V and J ends lost 1 base and 2 bases respectively, with 10 bases between them. Written as DNA, the CDR3 is TGCGCCAGCAGCTTGACGGGTAGAACCTACGAGCAGTACTTC. Its translation is CASSLTGRTYEQYF.